The subject of this entry is one T cell receptor beta chain. What it recognizes is unknown. The data derive from a study of T cell clones after liver transplantation. Whole-study context: Three of eight recipients were HCV-positive; others had non-autoimmune, non-viral indications. Study conclusions and caveats: Graft donor-reactive T cells may have migrated into the graft rather than being deleted.

CDR3 length: 14 residues. Germline CDR1 reads MRHNA; CDR2 reads SNTAGT. V was cut by 8 bases and J by 1 base, with 13 bases left in between. Here immunoSEQ multiplex PCR was the method, and the copy in TCRdb shows in-frame clones only, minus some. Here the sample spans some 6,100 clones, 79% being singletons. The TCR sequence derives from a human patient who received a liver transplant. Certain T cells may be donor cells from the graft. V is TRBV6-4 and J is TRBJ2-3, with TRBD2 as a possible D gene (5 bases). The specimen comprised CD8+ T cells from blood, sampled 24 months after liver transplant. The CDR3 nucleotides are TGTGCCAGCCGGTCAGGACTGGGCACAGATACGCAGTATTTT. Encoded protein: CASRSGLGTDTQYF.